This T cell receptor beta chain was captured by sequencing in a study of cytomegalovirus exposure and HLA in healthy donors. Study results and caveats: Highly shared sequence variants in one cluster were likely a sequencing artifact. In a later analysis, HLA-associated beta chains showed higher expansion and lower generation probabilities than comparable chains. Across donors, sequencing depth was assumed by presence/absence analyses to be roughly uniform.

As to this clone: As yet, its antigen is unknown.

The V end was cut by 7 bases, the J end by 11 bases, with 21 bases between. CDR1 and CDR2 from the germline V gene are LGHNT and FRNRAP. The CDR3 is 14 amino acids. The PCR employed 60 Vbeta primers together with 13 Jbeta primers. Per the original methods: Later work found around 85 million unique TCR beta chains, with 10 million to 14 million shared. TCRdb keeps only in-frame clones here, not all; method: immunoSEQ multiplex PCR. V, J and clone size were drawn from that table, and D and trimming were deduced from the DNA. The sample yields about 160,000 clones, around 80% seen once. This TCR derives from a middle-aged man in good health and CMV-seropositive. The rearrangement links TRBV12-5 to TRBJ1-5, with TRBD1 as a possible D gene (5 bases). The sequencing sample was made of PBMCs. Written as DNA, the CDR3 is TGTGCTAGTGCCAAGGGAGGGGCCGAAGGGACCCAGCATTTT. As protein: CASAKGGAEGTQHF.